This T cell receptor (beta chain) was captured by sequencing in a study of blood T cells in healthy people across ages. Whole-study context: About one barcoded TCR beta cDNA was captured per two T cells.

Next came a second PCR, run for 7 to 11 cycles, which used a sample-barcoded 5' primer along with a J-beta primer mix. Tags on each cDNA molecule came from a template-switch adaptor with 12 random nucleotides. TCRdb analysed the 5' RACE reads with MiXCR anew, one entry per CDR3 protein. The sample includes around 1,000,000 distinct CDR3 sequences, under 30% seen only once; the top ten take around 0.75%. Germline V CDR1 and CDR2: SQVTM, ANQGSEA. The CDR3 runs 14 residues. Only a few counts were recorded for this clonotype. The same specimen was also included in a second study, on T cells of mothers and their children. According to that study: The M1S primer of the second PCR added sample barcodes and 2-4 random nucleotides.

The source is a girl aged 2-15 years in good health. The V and J genes are TRBV29-1 and TRBJ2-5; 14 bases line up with TRBD2. The J call may be wrong; the DNA end is better matched by TRBJ2-1. Sequencing was performed on blood. CDR3 sequence reads: CSVRGLAGGDEQFF. In DNA form, the CDR3 reads TGCAGCGTCCGTGGACTAGCGGGAGGCGATGAGCAGTTCTTC.